This T cell receptor beta chain was sequenced in a study of cytomegalovirus exposure and HLA in healthy donors. Overall study findings and caveats: The authors listed 164 TCR beta chains as cytomegalovirus-associated.

Per germline, CDR1 MDHEN and CDR2 SYDVKM. The CDR3 runs 14 residues. V gave up 6 bases and J gave up 2 bases; unmatched junction bases: 4. To note about this clone: What it binds is not known.

Repertoires were generated with immunoSEQ multiplex PCR, while TCRdb's copy carries only in-frame clones and drops some. The profile covers 260,000 or so clones, with roughly 90% appearing a single time and about 0.86% taken by the ten largest. This rearrangement joins TRBV28 to TRBJ2-3; 8 bases line up with TRBD1. This sequence was found in a woman aged 18 to 35 in good health and CMV-seronegative. Sequencing was carried out using PBMCs. The CDR3 spells CASREQGVTDTQYF. CDR3 sequence (DNA): TGTGCCAGCAGGGAACAGGGGGTCACAGATACGCAGTATTTT.